The 29 T cell receptor beta chains given below trace back to one sample, sequenced in a study of T cell clones after liver transplantation (dated by TCRdb to about 2019). To prepare the library, the immunoSEQ multiplex PCR assay was applied. In TCRdb, the immuneACCESS table is reduced to in-frame sequences with V and J assigned. These tables do not hold every clone; where another copy was compared, an unresolved V gene accounts for under half, and the others remain unexplained. For this sample the table gives roughly 80,000 clones, of which roughly 85% were detected only once. The ten largest clones capture under 0.6% of the sample. Specimen: CD4+ T cells from blood, collected 45 to 46 months after liver transplant. Receptors originate from a human patient who received a liver transplant. In patients who had a transplant, some T cells may come from the graft donor.

The V and J genes are TRBV7-8 and TRBJ1-1; TRBD1 matches at 11 bases. This CDR3 comprises 15 residues. CDR1 and CDR2 from the germline V gene are SGHVS and FQNEAQ. Trimming took 5 bases from V and 7 from J; bases not matched to a gene: 9. CDR3 sequence reads: CASSQRPGQGVEAFF. CDR3 in DNA: TGTGCCAGCAGCCAAAGGCCGGGACAGGGGGTTGAAGCTTTCTTT.

As regards this clone: This same CDR3 is encoded by further DNA sequences in the sample. V is TRBV9 and J is TRBJ2-2, with 8 bases aligning to TRBD1. V dropped 4 bases and J dropped 5; count of bases not matched to a gene: 10. CDR1 and CDR2 from the germline V gene are SGDLS and YYNGEE. The CDR3 loop spans 16 amino acids. CDR3 region: CASSPQGTGYTGELFF. The CDR3 DNA sequence: TGTGCCAGCAGCCCCCAGGGGACAGGCTATACCGGGGAGCTGTTTTTT.

The chain combines TRBV9 with TRBJ2-4; D unresolved. Germline lookup yields CDR1 SGDLS and CDR2 YYNGEE. Trimming shortened V by 3 bases and J by 10 bases, and 17 bases separated the two germline ends. The CDR3 extends over 14 amino acids. For the CDR3, the DNA is TGTGCCAGCAGCGGAGACCATAGTGGATGGATTCAGTACTTC. Translating gives CASSGDHSGWIQYF. Variable domain in full (rest from reference TRBV9 and TRBJ2-4): DSGVTQTPKHLITATGQRVTLRCSPRSGDLSVYWYQQSLDQGLQFLIQYYNGEERAKGNILERFSAQQFPDLHSELNLSSLELGDSALYFCASSGDHSGWIQYFGAGTRLSVL.

This clone was recorded a few times. The chain uses TRBV11-3 and TRBJ2-1; the D gene could be TRBD1 or TRBD2 (5 bases each). This CDR3 has 14 amino acids. The germline V gene encodes CDR1 SGHNT and CDR2 YENEEA. With 3 bases removed from V and 0 bases from J, the gap between germline ends came to 6 bases. Here the CDR3 DNA reads TGTGCCAGCAGCTTTGGGGGCTCCTACAATGAGCAGTTCTTC. Translated: CASSFGGSYNEQFF.

The chain has TRBV5-1 and TRBJ1-5; D possibly corresponds to TRBD1 (5 bases). There are 14 residues in the CDR3. CDR1 is SGHRS, CDR2 YFSETQ, per germline. V gave up 1 base and J gave up 7 bases, with 12 bases separating them. As DNA, the CDR3 is TGCGCCAGCAGCTTGAAAGAGGGGTCGCAGCCCCAGCATTTT. The encoded protein is CASSLKEGSQPQHF. The full variable domain, its missing parts supplied by reference TRBV5-1 and TRBJ1-5, is KAGVTQTPRYLIKTRGQQVTLSCSPISGHRSVSWYQQTPGQGLQFLFEYFSETQRNKGNFPGRFSGRQFSNSRSEMNVSTLELGDSALYLCASSLKEGSQPQHFGDGTRLSIL.

This rearrangement joins TRBV7-3 to TRBJ2-2; D not resolved. Germline CDR1 is SGHTA and CDR2 is FQGTGA. The V gene lost 5 bases and the J gene lost 2 bases, with 12 bases spanning the gap. This CDR3 has 15 residues. The CDR3 region is CASSPDLINTGELFF. In nucleotides, the CDR3 is TGTGCCAGCAGCCCCGACCTAATCAACACCGGGGAGCTGTTTTTT.

The gene calls are TRBV6-5 and TRBJ2-3, with 9 positions matching TRBD1. The CDR3 sequence is 14 residues long. CDR1 is MNHEY, CDR2 SVGAGI, per germline. After removal of 7 bases from V and 3 bases from J, the junction contained 5 bases not matched to a gene. The CDR3 DNA reads as TGTGCCAGCAAAAAAGACAGGGGGACAGATACGCAGTATTTT. This codes for CASKKDRGTDTQYF.

Here the CDR3 DNA reads TGTGCCAGCAGTTATAGGTGGGGAGGAAACACTGAAGCTTTCTTT. This translates into CASSYRWGGNTEAFF. This chain links TRBV6-5 with TRBJ1-1; D ambiguous. The V end was cut by 3 bases, the J end by 2 bases, with 13 bases between. CDR1 and CDR2 from the germline V gene are MNHEY and SVGAGI. CDR3 size: 15 residues.

This chain connects TRBV4-1 to TRBJ1-3; TRBD1 matches at 7 bases. The CDR3 loop spans 16 amino acids. Trimming cost V 2 bases and J 3 bases; bases outside gene matches: 7. Germline V lookup: CDR1 MGHRA, CDR2 YSYEKL. This chain's CDR3 is CASSQQGEVSGNTIYF. As DNA, the CDR3 is TGCGCCAGCAGCCAACAGGGGGAAGTTAGTGGAAACACCATATATTTT.

V and J are TRBV2 and TRBJ1-5, with 8 bases fitting TRBD1. The CDR3 sequence is 16 residues long. Losses at the gene ends were 4 bases for V and 1 base for J; bases not matched to a gene: 6. CDR1 is SNHLY, CDR2 FYNNEI, per germline. CDR3 residues: CASSVRTGSSNQPQHF. In DNA, the CDR3 is TGTGCCAGCAGTGTACGGACAGGGAGCAGCAATCAGCCCCAGCATTTT.

The genes are TRBV10-1 and TRBJ2-3; D uncertain. The CDR3 covers 14 residues. The V end was cut by 0 bases, the J end by 1 base, with 5 bases between. From germline, CDR1 is WNHNN and CDR2 SYGVQD (reference sequence). CDR3 coding DNA: TGCGCCAGCAGTGAGTCGAGAGGCACAGATACGCAGTATTTT. As protein: CASSESRGTDTQYF.

This chain links TRBV18 with TRBJ2-7; no definite D call. Germline V gives CDR1 KGHSH, CDR2 LQKENI. This CDR3 is built from 12 residues. V was cut by 6 bases and J by 6 bases, with 12 bases left in between. Here the CDR3 reads CASSPRWGEQYF. In DNA form, the CDR3 reads TGTGCCAGCTCCCCCCGGTGGGGCGAGCAGTACTTC.

The rearrangement links TRBV7-9 to TRBJ1-4, with 11 positions matching TRBD1. The CDR3 runs 14 residues. Germline V gene data show CDR1 as SEHNR and CDR2 as FQNEAQ (reference sequence). V lost 1 base, J lost 8 bases, and 0 bases stayed unmatched. The CDR3 sequence: CASSLGTGGEKLFF. As DNA, the CDR3 is TGTGCCAGCAGCTTAGGGACAGGGGGCGAAAAACTGTTTTTT.

The genes are TRBV6-1 and TRBJ2-3, with D hard to call. Trimming removed 5 bases from V and 0 bases from J, with 12 bases in between. The germline CDR1 and CDR2 sequences are MNHNS and SASEGT. This CDR3 has 15 amino acids. CDR3 bases: TGTGCCAGCAGTTGGCCGACCGCTAGCACAGATACGCAGTATTTT. It codes for CASSWPTASTDTQYF.

The V gene is TRBV9, the J gene TRBJ2-7, with TRBD2 as a possible D gene (5 bases). Germline values: CDR1 SGDLS, CDR2 YYNGEE. The CDR3 contains 15 residues. Trimming pared 2 bases from V and 1 base from J, leaving 13 bases between. The CDR3 region is CASSVGLAQSYEQYF. CDR3 nucleotides: TGTGCCAGCAGCGTTGGGCTAGCTCAATCCTACGAGCAGTACTTC.

This clone came up once. The chain recombines TRBV29-1 with TRBJ2-5, with 8 bases identical to TRBD2. Per germline, CDR1 SQVTM and CDR2 ANQGSEA. With V trimmed by 6 bases and J by 5 bases, 17 bases remained unmatched. The CDR3 spans 16 residues. CDR3 nucleotide sequence: TGCAGCGTGATGGGGGTAGCGGGGCGGAATAGGGAGACCCAGTACTTC. Its protein is CSVMGVAGRNRETQYF.

CDR3 sequence (DNA): TGTGCCAGCGGAGGGGCAGGGATCTATGACGGCTACACCTTC. As protein: CASGGAGIYDGYTF. The chain uses TRBV2 and TRBJ1-2, with D possibly matching TRBD1 (5 bases). This CDR3 has 14 amino acids. Germline V gives CDR1 SNHLY, CDR2 FYNNEI. Trimming took 8 bases from V and 8 from J, leaving 21 bases between them.

The sample holds one count of this clone. V and J are TRBV11-1 and TRBJ2-1; D remains ambiguous. CDR1 is SGHAT, CDR2 FQDESV, per germline (reference sequence). V lost 3 bases to trimming and J lost 6 bases, with 3 bases between them. The CDR3 length is 11 residues. For the CDR3, the DNA is TGTGCCAGCAGCTTCTCCAATGAGCAGTTCTTC. It translates to CASSFSNEQFF.

The rearrangement uses TRBV28 and TRBJ1-1; maybe TRBD1 (5 bases). The germline CDR1 and CDR2 sequences are MDHEN and SYDVKM. The CDR3 runs 14 residues. V dropped 3 bases and J dropped 4 bases, with 12 bases sitting between them. CDR3 nucleotide sequence: TGTGCCAGCAGTTTGTTTATGAGGGGCACTGAAGCTTTCTTT. It encodes CASSLFMRGTEAFF.

This clone was counted ten times or more. The chain joins TRBV9 to TRBJ2-2; 9 nucleotides match TRBD1. J was trimmed by 5 bases and V by 3 bases; bases with no gene match: 8. Germline V CDR1 and CDR2: SGDLS, YYNGEE. The CDR3 contains 16 residues. The CDR3: CASSAQGTGMTGELFF. CDR3 nucleotides: TGTGCCAGCAGCGCCCAAGGGACAGGGATGACCGGGGAGCTGTTTTTT.

The chain recombines TRBV2 with TRBJ1-1; D gene unclear. Germline CDR1 SNHLY, CDR2 FYNNEI. The V end was cut by 4 bases, the J end by 5 bases, with 11 bases between. The CDR3 spans 13 residues. CDR3 sequence reads: CASSGSGGTEAFF. The CDR3 bases are TGTGCCAGCAGTGGATCGGGAGGGACTGAAGCTTTCTTT.

This clone was counted at least ten times. V is TRBV29-1 and J is TRBJ1-3; tentative D call: TRBD1 (6 bases). CDR1 SQVTM and CDR2 ANQGSEA come from the germline V gene. The V and J ends lost 4 bases and 0 bases respectively, with 16 bases between them. The CDR3 spans 16 residues. DNA of the CDR3: TGCAGCGTTGTAGGGGGGGGCAGCTCCTCTGGAAACACCATATATTTT. Amino acid sequence: CSVVGGGSSSGNTIYF.

J is TRBJ2-3 and V is TRBV18; 10 positions match TRBD2. Losses at the gene ends were 6 bases for V and 2 bases for J; bases not matched to a gene: 5. The germline gives CDR1 KGHSH, CDR2 LQKENI. This CDR3 region has 15 residues. Here the CDR3 DNA reads TGTGCCAGCTCCCCTGGACTAGCGGACACAGATACGCAGTATTTT. This gives the protein CASSPGLADTDTQYF.

The rearrangement links TRBV21-1 to TRBJ1-4; the D segment call TRBD1 is taken from the table without a DNA check. TRBV21-1 is flagged as a pseudogene. The CDR3 is 14 residues long. The chain's CDR3 is CASSKGSTNEKLFF. As DNA, the CDR3 is TGTGCCAGCAGCAAAGGTTCGACAAATGAAAAACTGTTTTTT.

This chain links TRBV25-1 with TRBJ1-2; a possible D gene is TRBD1 (5 bases). V lost 6 bases and J 6 bases, leaving 8 bases between the germline ends. Germline assignment: CDR1 MGHDK and CDR2 SYGVNS. The CDR3 is 11 residues long. The chain's CDR3 is CASRATDGYTF. DNA for the CDR3: TGTGCCAGCAGGGCGACAGATGGCTACACCTTC.

This chain joins TRBV19 and TRBJ2-1; TRBD2 matches at 7 bases. J was trimmed by 12 bases and V by 2 bases; bases with no gene match: 7. This CDR3 comprises 13 residues. Germline assignment: CDR1 LNHDA and CDR2 SQIVND (reference sequence). The CDR3 sequence is CASSISAGSGQFF. The CDR3 DNA reads TGTGCCAGTAGTATATCAGCGGGGTCAGGGCAGTTCTTC.

The chain has TRBV5-1 and TRBJ2-3; the match to TRBD2 covers 8 bases. Unmatched junction bases numbered 6, after V lost 7 bases and J lost 2 bases. From germline, CDR1 is SGHRS and CDR2 YFSETQ. The CDR3 extends over 14 amino acids. CDR3 loop: CASCGGTYTDTQYF. CDR3 nucleotide sequence: TGCGCCAGCTGCGGGGGGACATACACAGATACGCAGTATTTT.

This chain links TRBV29-1 with TRBJ2-1, with D possibly being TRBD1 (6 bases). This CDR3 is 15 amino acids long. Germline CDR1 reads SQVTM; CDR2 reads ANQGSEA. Trimming removed 4 bases from V and 8 bases from J, with 21 bases in between. The CDR3: CSVGPGLPGTHEQFF. The CDR3 nucleotides are TGCAGCGTTGGCCCTGGACTCCCAGGGACACATGAGCAGTTCTTC.

A few counts support this clone. V usage is TRBV6-6 and J usage is TRBJ2-7; the D is unclear. The CDR3 runs to 14 residues. The V end was cut by 0 bases, the J end by 3 bases, with 9 bases between. In germline, CDR1 is MNHNY, CDR2 SVGAGI (reference sequence). CDR3: CASSYSRAYYEQYF. The DNA of the CDR3 is TGTGCCAGCAGTTACTCAAGGGCATACTACGAGCAGTACTTC.